This is a list of T cell receptor beta chains from one sample in a study of technical replicates of blood from a handful of donors. Profiled with immunoSEQ multiplex PCR; TCRdb holds only in-frame clones, not every one. The sample consists of approximately 15,000 clones, around four fifths of them appearing once. Sequencing was carried out using PBMCs. Source of these receptors: a human donor in good health. Both conserved end residues are part of each CDR3. The order of the fields is J gene, clone size, V gene, CDR3 length, D gene, CDR3 protein, CDR3 DNA. D genes are given only for firm matches. The listing skips clone size in some rows; elsewhere it reads once, few, many or a size class.

j_gene: TRBJ1-5
abundance: NA
v_gene: TRBV6-1
len: 15
d_gene: TRBD1
CDR3aa: CASTGTVISNQPQHF
CDR3nt: TGTGCCAGCACCGGGACAGTCATTAGCAATCAGCCCCAGCATTTT

j_gene: TRBJ1-3
abundance: NA
v_gene: TRBV7-3
len: 15
d_gene: TRBD1
CDR3aa: CASSMTGEFGNTIYF
CDR3nt: TGTGCCAGCAGCATGACAGGGGAATTTGGAAACACCATATATTTT

j_gene: TRBJ1-3
abundance: NA
v_gene: TRBV7-6
len: 14
d_gene: NA
CDR3aa: CASSRGTSGNTIYF
CDR3nt: TGTGCCAGCAGCCGGGGTACTTCTGGAAACACCATATATTTT

j_gene: TRBJ2-3
abundance: NA
v_gene: TRBV4-2
len: 16
d_gene: TRBD1
CDR3aa: CASSQDQIGTADTQYF
CDR3nt: TGTGCCAGCAGCCAAGACCAGATCGGGACAGCAGATACGCAGTATTTT

j_gene: TRBJ2-5
abundance: NA
v_gene: TRBV7-8
len: 14
d_gene: NA
CDR3aa: CASSPRQNQETQYF
CDR3nt: TGTGCCAGCAGCCCCCGACAGAACCAAGAGACCCAGTACTTC

j_gene: TRBJ1-5
abundance: NA
v_gene: TRBV27
len: 12
d_gene: NA
CDR3aa: CASSRGRQPQHF
CDR3nt: TGTGCCAGCAGTCGGGGGAGACAGCCCCAGCATTTT

j_gene: TRBJ2-1
abundance: medium-sized
v_gene: TRBV27
len: 13
d_gene: TRBD2
CDR3aa: CASSPTSAGEQFF
CDR3nt: TGTGCCAGCAGTCCAACTAGCGCCGGTGAGCAGTTCTTC

j_gene: TRBJ1-1
abundance: NA
v_gene: TRBV29-1
len: 12
d_gene: NA
CDR3aa: CSDGGGGTEAFF
CDR3nt: TGCAGCGATGGAGGGGGAGGGACTGAAGCTTTCTTT

j_gene: TRBJ2-7
abundance: NA
v_gene: TRBV6-1
len: 16
d_gene: TRBD2
CDR3aa: CASSEQGSGSIYEQYF
CDR3nt: TGTGCCAGCAGTGAACAGGGTAGCGGGAGTATCTACGAGCAGTACTTC

j_gene: TRBJ1-1
abundance: NA
v_gene: TRBV29-1
len: 13
d_gene: NA
CDR3aa: CSVVRQRNTEAFF
CDR3nt: TGCAGCGTTGTCCGACAGCGGAACACTGAAGCTTTCTTT

j_gene: TRBJ2-1
abundance: NA
v_gene: TRBV10-1
len: 17
d_gene: TRBD2
CDR3aa: CASSELASSGGYNEQFF
CDR3nt: TGCGCCAGCAGTGAGTTGGCTTCTAGCGGGGGGTACAATGAGCAGTTCTTC

j_gene: TRBJ1-1
abundance: few
v_gene: TRBV12-5
len: 12
d_gene: TRBD1
CDR3aa: CVTMKTGDEAFF
CDR3nt: TGCGTGACTATGAAGACAGGGGATGAAGCTTTCTTT

j_gene: TRBJ2-2
abundance: NA
v_gene: TRBV11-1
len: 14
d_gene: NA
CDR3aa: CASRRAENTGELFF
CDR3nt: TGTGCCAGCAGGAGAGCGGAGAACACCGGGGAGCTGTTTTTT

j_gene: TRBJ2-2
abundance: NA
v_gene: TRBV19
len: 16
d_gene: TRBD2
CDR3aa: CASWDYQNANTGELFF
CDR3nt: TGTGCCAGCTGGGACTACCAGAATGCGAACACCGGGGAGCTGTTTTTT

j_gene: TRBJ1-1
abundance: few
v_gene: TRBV2
len: 12
d_gene: NA
CDR3aa: CASRNDRSEAFF
CDR3nt: TGTGCCAGCAGGAACGACAGGTCTGAAGCTTTCTTT

j_gene: TRBJ2-5
abundance: NA
v_gene: TRBV7-9
len: 16
d_gene: NA
CDR3aa: CASSPRWGVLQETQYF
CDR3nt: TGTGCCAGCAGCCCCCGGTGGGGGGTTCTCCAAGAGACCCAGTACTTC

j_gene: TRBJ1-4
abundance: NA
v_gene: TRBV11-2
len: 15
d_gene: NA
CDR3aa: CASSLGGRINEKLFF
CDR3nt: TGTGCCAGCAGCTTAGGCGGGCGGATCAATGAAAAACTGTTTTTT

j_gene: TRBJ2-7
abundance: NA
v_gene: TRBV28
len: 14
d_gene: TRBD1
CDR3aa: CASSFQAGGFGQYF
CDR3nt: TGTGCCAGCAGTTTTCAGGCAGGGGGTTTTGGGCAGTACTTC

j_gene: TRBJ2-1
abundance: NA
v_gene: TRBV6-6
len: 11
d_gene: NA
CDR3aa: CASTLHNEQFF
CDR3nt: TGTGCCAGCACCCTACACAATGAGCAGTTCTTC

j_gene: TRBJ2-2
abundance: NA
v_gene: TRBV7-9
len: 18
d_gene: TRBD2
CDR3aa: CASSPGPSGRANTGELFF
CDR3nt: TGTGCCAGCAGCCCCGGTCCGAGCGGGAGGGCCAACACCGGGGAGCTGTTTTTT

j_gene: TRBJ2-1
abundance: NA
v_gene: TRBV29-1
len: 13
d_gene: NA
CDR3aa: CSVEPGTRYEQFF
CDR3nt: TGCAGCGTCGAACCCGGGACTCGCTATGAGCAGTTCTTC

j_gene: TRBJ1-5
abundance: NA
v_gene: TRBV19
len: 16
d_gene: NA
CDR3aa: CASSIGPYRVNQPQHF
CDR3nt: TGTGCCAGTAGTATAGGGCCCTACAGGGTCAATCAGCCCCAGCATTTT

j_gene: TRBJ2-3
abundance: NA
v_gene: TRBV4-1
len: 16
d_gene: NA
CDR3aa: CASTQGEGLGTDTQYF
CDR3nt: TGCGCCAGCACCCAGGGGGAGGGACTAGGGACGGATACGCAGTATTTT

j_gene: TRBJ2-5
abundance: NA
v_gene: TRBV5-8
len: 14
d_gene: NA
CDR3aa: CASSLPVLQETQYF
CDR3nt: TGTGCCAGCAGCTTGCCCGTCCTCCAAGAGACCCAGTACTTC

j_gene: TRBJ2-3
abundance: NA
v_gene: TRBV27
len: 15
d_gene: NA
CDR3aa: CASSLNYPGTDTQYF
CDR3nt: TGTGCCAGCAGTTTAAACTACCCAGGCACAGATACGCAGTATTTT

j_gene: TRBJ2-3
abundance: NA
v_gene: TRBV19
len: 13
d_gene: NA
CDR3aa: CASSMTGTDTQYF
CDR3nt: TGTGCCAGTAGTATGACTGGCACAGATACGCAGTATTTT

j_gene: TRBJ2-3
abundance: NA
v_gene: TRBV28
len: 15
d_gene: NA
CDR3aa: CASTVDITSTDTQYF
CDR3nt: TGTGCCAGCACCGTGGACATTACTAGCACAGATACGCAGTATTTT

j_gene: TRBJ2-7
abundance: NA
v_gene: TRBV7-9
len: 11
d_gene: NA
CDR3aa: CASSLSREQYF
CDR3nt: TGTGCCAGCAGCTTATCCCGCGAGCAGTACTTC

j_gene: TRBJ2-5
abundance: NA
v_gene: TRBV5-1
len: 17
d_gene: TRBD1
CDR3aa: CASSLGPTGTGGETQYF
CDR3nt: TGCGCCAGCAGCTTGGGTCCGACCGGGACAGGGGGAGAGACCCAGTACTTC